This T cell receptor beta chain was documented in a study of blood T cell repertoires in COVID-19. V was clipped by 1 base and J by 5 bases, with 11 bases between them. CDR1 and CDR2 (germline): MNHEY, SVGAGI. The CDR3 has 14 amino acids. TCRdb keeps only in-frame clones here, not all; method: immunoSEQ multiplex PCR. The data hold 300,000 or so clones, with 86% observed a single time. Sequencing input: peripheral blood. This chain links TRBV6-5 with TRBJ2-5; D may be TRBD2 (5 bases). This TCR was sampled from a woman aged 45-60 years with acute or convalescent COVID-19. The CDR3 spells CASSYLSGWETQYF. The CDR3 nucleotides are TGTGCCAGCAGTTACTTGTCGGGGTGGGAGACCCAGTACTTC.